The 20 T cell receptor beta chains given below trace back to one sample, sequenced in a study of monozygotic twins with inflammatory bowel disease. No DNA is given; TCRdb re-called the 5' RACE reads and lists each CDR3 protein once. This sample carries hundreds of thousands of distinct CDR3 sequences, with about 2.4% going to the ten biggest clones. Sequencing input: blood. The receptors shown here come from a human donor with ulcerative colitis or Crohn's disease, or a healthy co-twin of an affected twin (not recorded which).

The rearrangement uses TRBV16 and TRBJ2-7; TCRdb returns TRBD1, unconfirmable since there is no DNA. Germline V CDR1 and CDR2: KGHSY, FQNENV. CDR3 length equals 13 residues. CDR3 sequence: CASSLGHQYEQYF. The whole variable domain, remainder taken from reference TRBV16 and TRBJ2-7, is GEEVAQTPKHLVRGEGQKAKLYCAPIKGHSYVFWYQQVLKNEFKFLISFQNENVFDETGMPKERFSAKCLPNSPCSLEIQATKLEDSAVYFCASSLGHQYEQYFGPGTRLTVT.

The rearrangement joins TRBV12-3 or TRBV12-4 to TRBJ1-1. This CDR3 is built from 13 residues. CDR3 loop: CASSFLERTEAFF.

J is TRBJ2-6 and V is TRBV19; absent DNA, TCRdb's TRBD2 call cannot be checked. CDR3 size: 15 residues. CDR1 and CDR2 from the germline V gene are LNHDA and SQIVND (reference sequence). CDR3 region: CASKGGFSGANVLTF.

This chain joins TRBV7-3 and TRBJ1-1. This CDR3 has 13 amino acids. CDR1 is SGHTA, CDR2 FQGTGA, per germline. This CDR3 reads CASSLSLNTEAFF. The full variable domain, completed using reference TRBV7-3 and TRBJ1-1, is GAGVSQTPSNKVTEKGKYVELRCDPISGHTALYWYRQSLGQGPEFLIYFQGTGAADDSGLPNDRFFAVRPEGSVSTLKIQRTERGDSAVYLCASSLSLNTEAFFGQGTRLTVV.

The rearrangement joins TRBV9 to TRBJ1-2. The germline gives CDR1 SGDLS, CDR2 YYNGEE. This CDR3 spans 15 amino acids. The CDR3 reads CASSARAGANYGYTF. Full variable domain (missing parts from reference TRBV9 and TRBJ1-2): DSGVTQTPKHLITATGQRVTLRCSPRSGDLSVYWYQQSLDQGLQFLIQYYNGEERAKGNILERFSAQQFPDLHSELNLSSLELGDSALYFCASSARAGANYGYTFGSGTRLTVV.

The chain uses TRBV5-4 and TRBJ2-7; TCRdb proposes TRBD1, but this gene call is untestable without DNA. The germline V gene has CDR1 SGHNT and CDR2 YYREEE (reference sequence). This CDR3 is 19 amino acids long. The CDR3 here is CASSLGLRQGASSTYEQYF. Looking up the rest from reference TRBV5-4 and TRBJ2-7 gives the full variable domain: ETGVTQSPTHLIKTRGQQVTLRCSSQSGHNTVSWYQQALGQGPQFIFQYYREEENGRGNFPPRFSGLQFPNYSSELNVNALELDDSALYLCASSLGLRQGASSTYEQYFGPGTRLTVT.

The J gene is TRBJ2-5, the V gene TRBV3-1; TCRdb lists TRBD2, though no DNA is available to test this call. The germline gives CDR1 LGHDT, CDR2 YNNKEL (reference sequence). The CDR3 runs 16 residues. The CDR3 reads CASSQAGLAGRETQYF.

The CDR3 spells CSARDPSAVGELFF. V gene TRBV20-1 combines with J gene TRBJ2-2. CDR3 length: 14 amino acids. Germline CDR1 and CDR2: DFQATT and SNEGSKA (reference sequence).

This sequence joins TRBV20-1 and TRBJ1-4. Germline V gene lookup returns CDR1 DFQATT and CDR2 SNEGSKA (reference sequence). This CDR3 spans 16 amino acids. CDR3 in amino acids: CSASLLFGATNEKLFF.

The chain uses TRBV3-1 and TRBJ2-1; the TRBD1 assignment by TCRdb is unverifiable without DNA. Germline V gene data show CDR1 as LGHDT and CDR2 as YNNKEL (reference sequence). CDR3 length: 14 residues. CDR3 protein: CASSRQGVNIEQFF.

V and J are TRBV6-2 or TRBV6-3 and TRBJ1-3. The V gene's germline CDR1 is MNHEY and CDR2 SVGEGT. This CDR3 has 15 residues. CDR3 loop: CASSYGMQLGNTIYF.

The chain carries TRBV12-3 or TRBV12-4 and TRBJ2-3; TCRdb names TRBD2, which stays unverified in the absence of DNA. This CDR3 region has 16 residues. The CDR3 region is CASKPQGLAGADTQYF.

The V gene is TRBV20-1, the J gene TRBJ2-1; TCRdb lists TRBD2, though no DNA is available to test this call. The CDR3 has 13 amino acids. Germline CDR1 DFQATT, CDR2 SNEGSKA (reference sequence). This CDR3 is CSAGLAGGLQQFF.

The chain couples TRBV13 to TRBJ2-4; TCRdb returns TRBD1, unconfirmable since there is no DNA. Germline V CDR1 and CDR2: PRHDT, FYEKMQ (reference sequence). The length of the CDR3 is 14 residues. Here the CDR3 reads CASSLTGAGNIQYF. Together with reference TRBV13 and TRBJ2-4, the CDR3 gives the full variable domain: AAGVIQSPRHLIKEKRETATLKCYPIPRHDTVYWYQQGPGQDPQFLISFYEKMQSDKGSIPDRFSAQQFSDYHSELNMSSLELGDSALYFCASSLTGAGNIQYFGAGTRLSVL.

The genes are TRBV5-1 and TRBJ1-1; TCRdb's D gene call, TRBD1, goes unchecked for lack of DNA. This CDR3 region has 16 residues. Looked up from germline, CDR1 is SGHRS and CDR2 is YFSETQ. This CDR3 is CASSPSLGGGRTEAFF.

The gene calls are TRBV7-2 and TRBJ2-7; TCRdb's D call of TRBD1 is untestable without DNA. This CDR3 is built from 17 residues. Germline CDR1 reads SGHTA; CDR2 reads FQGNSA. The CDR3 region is CASSFPIAGTGDYEQYF.

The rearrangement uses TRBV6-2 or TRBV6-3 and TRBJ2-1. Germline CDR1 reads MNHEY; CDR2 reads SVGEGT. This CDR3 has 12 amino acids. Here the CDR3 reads CASSYASPEQFF.

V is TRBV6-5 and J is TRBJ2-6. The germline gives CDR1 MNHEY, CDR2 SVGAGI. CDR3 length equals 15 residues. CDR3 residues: CASSSPDSGANVLTF.

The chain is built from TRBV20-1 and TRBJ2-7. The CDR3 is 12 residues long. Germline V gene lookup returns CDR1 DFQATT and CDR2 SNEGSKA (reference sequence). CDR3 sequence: CSASRESYEQYF.

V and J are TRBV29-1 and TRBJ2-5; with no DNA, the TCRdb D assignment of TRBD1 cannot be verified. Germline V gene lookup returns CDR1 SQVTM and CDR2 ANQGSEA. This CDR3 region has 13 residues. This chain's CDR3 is CSAGGSAQETQYF.